Included here is one TCR beta chain sequence, with context. The antigen remains undetermined. This sample is part of a study of shared clonotypes between healthy human individuals. Study summary: Contributing individuals were two females and a few males aged 18 to 49.

The study's findings and limits: Generation probability values for non-shared clonotypes were lower than those for clonotypes shared by all four donors. Limited genetic and exposure-history diversity came from having few donors. Among a handful of donors, approximately 4.6% of naive CD4 clonotypes were found in common.

Libraries were prepared by immunoSEQ multiplex PCR; TCRdb keeps only in-frame clonotypes and omits some of them. The sample includes 2 million to 3 million clones, roughly 93% seen only once; the top ten take approximately 0.37%. There are 14 residues in the CDR3. The germline V gene encodes CDR1 SGHDN and CDR2 FVKESK. Unmatched junction bases numbered 6, after V lost 4 bases and J lost 7 bases. The specimen was naive CD4+ T cells from PBMCs. Subset given: CD45RA+ positively selected. This chain uses TRBV14 with TRBJ1-5, with 8 bases fitting TRBD1. This clonotype originated in a man aged 18 to 30 in good health. Some clones in this sample may be carry-over from other donors' samples. Here the CDR3 DNA reads TGTGCCAGCAGCCCGCAGGGGGCTAGGCAGCCCCAGCATTTT. It yields the protein CASSPQGARQPQHF.